These 13 T cell receptor beta chains came from one sample sequenced in a study of blood T cell repertoires in COVID-19. Only in-frame clones appear in the TCRdb table, and some are missing; sequencing was by immunoSEQ multiplex PCR. This sample has around 160,000 clones, with 84% found just once. Sequencing was done on a sample of peripheral blood. The source of these receptors is a human donor in a cohort sampled during active COVID-19.

The V and J genes are TRBV4-1 and TRBJ2-1, with 7 bases that match TRBD1. Germline loops: CDR1 MGHRA, CDR2 YSYEKL. This CDR3 spans 15 amino acids. Trimming took 1 base from V and 1 from J; bases not matched to a gene: 1. This chain's CDR3 is CASSQGGQSYNEQFF. For the CDR3, the DNA is TGCGCCAGCAGCCAAGGGGGACAGTCCTACAATGAGCAGTTCTTC.

V and J are TRBV11-2 and TRBJ2-1, with D possibly TRBD2 on 5 matching bases. This CDR3 has 12 residues. Germline V gives CDR1 SGHAT, CDR2 FQNNGV. Trimming took 5 bases from V and 3 from J, leaving 5 bases between them. The CDR3: CASSRDYNEQFF. The CDR3 DNA follows: TGTGCCAGCAGCCGGGACTACAATGAGCAGTTCTTC. The full variable domain, rest sourced from reference TRBV11-2 and TRBJ2-1, is EAGVAQSPRYKIIEKRQSVAFWCNPISGHATLYWYQQILGQGPKLLIQFQNNGVVDDSQLPKDRFSAERLKGVDSTLKIQPAKLEDSAVYLCASSRDYNEQFFGPGTRLTVL.

This chain joins TRBV4-1 and TRBJ2-1; the match to TRBD2 covers 8 bases. The CDR3 extends over 18 amino acids. Trimming removed 4 bases from V and 0 bases from J; junction bases left unmatched: 11. The V gene's germline CDR1 is MGHRA and CDR2 YSYEKL. The CDR3 region has the DNA TGCGCCAGCAGCCCCGCCAGCGGGGGAAGAAGCTCCTACAATGAGCAGTTCTTC. Translating it yields CASSPASGGRSSYNEQFF.

In DNA, the CDR3 is TGTGCCATCAGCCGACAGGGGCAAGAGACCCAGTACTTC. Its translation is CAISRQGQETQYF. The genes are TRBV10-3 and TRBJ2-5, with 8 bases matching TRBD1. J gave up 2 bases and V 6 bases, and 2 bases lay outside the gene matches. Germline V gene lookup returns CDR1 ENHRY and CDR2 SYGVKD. This CDR3 has 13 amino acids.

The CDR3 loop reads CASSPPGLVQGQETQYF. In DNA form, the CDR3 reads TGTGCCAGCAGCCCCCCCGGACTAGTCCAGGGCCAAGAGACCCAGTACTTC. V and J are TRBV3-1 (or the pseudogene TRBV3-2) and TRBJ2-5; 7 bases line up with TRBD2. CDR3 length equals 17 residues. With V trimmed by 4 bases and J by 1 base, 12 bases remained unmatched. In germline, CDR1 is LGHDT, CDR2 YNNKEL (reference sequence).

This clone was observed a handful of times. The CDR3 reads CASSTGGNYGYTF. CDR3 in DNA: TGTGCCAGCAGTACAGGGGGCAACTATGGCTACACCTTC. The chain uses TRBV6-2 or TRBV6-3 and TRBJ1-2; 9 nucleotides align to TRBD1. Germline loops: CDR1 MNHEY, CDR2 SVGEGT. CDR3 length: 13 residues. After removal of 5 bases from V and 2 bases from J, the junction contained 0 bases not matched to a gene.

V is TRBV15 and J is TRBJ1-5; D remains ambiguous. Germline V lookup: CDR1 LNHNV, CDR2 YYDKDF (reference sequence). Trimming took off 0 bases at V and 3 bases at J, with 9 bases between the two ends. The CDR3 spans 15 residues. The CDR3 loop reads CATSRDPGYNQPQHF. In DNA, the CDR3 is TGTGCCACCAGCAGAGATCCAGGTTACAATCAGCCCCAGCATTTT.

The J gene is TRBJ1-2, the V gene TRBV6-6; D is possibly TRBD1 (6 bases). Germline CDR1 reads MNHNY; CDR2 reads SVGAGI (reference sequence). V lost 0 bases and J lost 3, with 11 bases in between. The CDR3 extends over 15 amino acids. The CDR3 sequence: CASSYSVPGDYGYTF. DNA for the CDR3: TGTGCCAGCAGTTACTCGGTGCCAGGGGACTATGGCTACACCTTC.

The chain joins TRBV11-2 to TRBJ2-3, with D maybe TRBD2 (5 bases). V lost 4 bases and J 6 bases, leaving 14 bases between the germline ends. Germline values: CDR1 SGHAT, CDR2 FQNNGV. There are 14 residues in the CDR3. In nucleotides, the CDR3 is TGTGCCAGCAGCTCCGCGGGCAGCAGGGATACGCAGTATTTT. Residues: CASSSAGSRDTQYF.

The V and J genes are TRBV2 and TRBJ1-1; 8 nucleotides agree with TRBD1. Losses at the gene ends were 7 bases for V and 5 bases for J; bases not matched to a gene: 6. The CDR3 extends over 13 amino acids. Germline V gene sequence: CDR1 SNHLY, CDR2 FYNNEI. The CDR3 loop is CASMAGGETEAFF. CDR3 nucleotide sequence: TGTGCCAGCATGGCAGGGGGCGAAACTGAAGCTTTCTTT.

The V and J genes are TRBV6-6 and TRBJ1-5; D is ambiguous. CDR3 length: 16 amino acids. Trimming cost V 8 bases and J 6 bases, with 23 bases left between them. Per germline, CDR1 MNHNY and CDR2 SVGAGI (reference sequence). The CDR3 reads CASVTGGYSRGQPQHF. The CDR3, as DNA: TGTGCCAGCGTTACCGGCGGGTACTCCCGAGGTCAGCCCCAGCATTTT.

The chain joins TRBV19 to TRBJ1-5; 8 nucleotides line up with TRBD1. There are 14 residues in the CDR3. Germline V gene data show CDR1 as LNHDA and CDR2 as SQIVND (reference sequence). V lost 10 bases, J lost 2 bases, and 7 bases stayed unmatched. CDR3 DNA: TGTGCCACCGAGACAGGGGTCGGCAATCAGCCCCAGCATTTT. This encodes CATETGVGNQPQHF. Filled out from reference TRBV19 and TRBJ1-5, the complete variable domain reads DGGITQSPKYLFRKEGQNVTLSCEQNLNHDAMYWYRQDPGQGLRLIYYSQIVNDFQKGDIAEGYSVSREKKESFPLTVTSAQKNPTAFYLCATETGVGNQPQHFGDGTRLSIL.

The genes are TRBV28 and TRBJ2-2, with D possibly matching TRBD2 (5 bases). V lost 5 bases and J 6 bases, leaving 19 bases between the germline ends. The CDR3 consists of 16 residues. The germline V gene has CDR1 MDHEN and CDR2 SYDVKM. The chain's CDR3 is CASSPASGWVAGELFF. For the CDR3, the DNA is TGTGCCAGCAGTCCGGCCTCGGGGTGGGTAGCCGGGGAGCTGTTTTTT.